The rows below give T cell receptor beta chains drawn from one sample of a study of technical replicates of blood from a handful of donors. The table came from immunoSEQ multiplex PCR; TCRdb's copy has only in-frame clones and leaves some out. This sample yields under 95,000 clones, of which 95% to 98% are seen a single time; around 0.15% belongs to the top ten. What was sequenced was T cells isolated from PBMCs. Every receptor here comes from a human donor in good health. Each CDR3 is given with its conserved first and last residue. The D gene is left open where the match is weak. The size of a clone is reported for some rows only, either as once, few or many, or as a class for expanded clones.

d_gene	abundance	j_gene	v_gene	CDR3aa	CDR3nt
-	-	TRBJ2-7	TRBV11-2	CASSLDLSYEQYF	TGTGCCAGCAGCTTAGATCTAAGCTACGAGCAGTACTTC
-	-	TRBJ2-7	TRBV28	CASSLGQPEQYF	TGTGCCAGCAGTTTGGGCCAACCCGAGCAGTACTTC
TRBD1	-	TRBJ2-5	TRBV5-1	CASSPRQGQETQYF	TGCGCCAGCAGCCCCAGACAGGGCCAAGAGACCCAGTACTTC
TRBD2	-	TRBJ2-1	TRBV15	CATSVAGTSGGYNEQFF	TGTGCCACCAGCGTCGCCGGGACTAGCGGGGGCTACAATGAGCAGTTCTTC
TRBD2	-	TRBJ2-7	TRBV9	CASSPLAGGLGEQYF	TGTGCCAGCAGCCCCCTAGCGGGGGGGCTAGGGGAGCAGTACTTC
-	-	TRBJ1-5	TRBV11-2	CASSLGAGSAYQPQHF	TGTGCCAGCAGCTTAGGTGCAGGATCCGCTTATCAGCCCCAGCATTTT
TRBD1	-	TRBJ2-5	TRBV28	CASSRTGSKETQYF	TGTGCCAGCAGTCGGACAGGGTCAAAAGAGACCCAGTACTTC
-	-	TRBJ2-7	TRBV7-6	CASSLTLRGGANDEQYF	TGTGCCAGCAGCTTAACTCTTCGAGGAGGAGCTAACGACGAGCAGTACTTC
-	-	TRBJ1-1	TRBV5-5	CASGGANTEAFF	TGTGCCAGCGGAGGGGCAAACACTGAAGCTTTCTTT
-	-	TRBJ2-3	TRBV6-1	CASSTGEATDTQYF	TGTGCCAGCAGTACAGGGGAGGCCACAGATACGCAGTATTTT
-	-	TRBJ2-7	TRBV21-1	CASSTWRVSDLPYEQYF	TGTGCCAGCAGCACCTGGAGAGTAAGCGATCTTCCCTACGAGCAGTACTTC
-	-	TRBJ2-7	TRBV15	CATSRDRFPDEQYF	TGTGCCACCAGCAGAGATCGTTTCCCGGACGAGCAGTACTTC
TRBD1	-	TRBJ2-2	TRBV28	CASSGRTGTTGELFF	TGTGCCAGCAGTGGGAGGACAGGGACCACCGGGGAGCTGTTTTTT
TRBD1	-	TRBJ2-1	TRBV5-1	CASSGTAPNKRQFF	TGCGCCAGCAGCGGGACAGCCCCTAACAAGAGGCAGTTCTTC
-	-	TRBJ1-3	TRBV29-1	CSVESRNKGNTIYF	TGCAGCGTTGAATCGAGGAATAAGGGAAACACCATATATTTT
-	-	TRBJ1-4	TRBV11-3	CASSPREEKLFF	TGTGCCAGCAGCCCTCGGGAGGAAAAACTGTTTTTT
TRBD2	once	TRBJ2-1	TRBV11-3	CASRGLADEQFF	TGTGCCAGCAGAGGACTAGCGGATGAGCAGTTCTTC
-	-	TRBJ1-5	TRBV19	CASSMDSSNQPQHF	TGTGCCAGTAGTATGGACAGTAGCAATCAGCCCCAGCATTTT
-	once	TRBJ1-1	TRBV19	CASSWVGSDTEAFF	TGTGCCAGTAGTTGGGTAGGGAGCGACACTGAAGCTTTCTTT
-	-	TRBJ2-3	TRBV10-3	CATTQGTDTQYF	TGTGCCACCACTCAGGGCACAGATACGCAGTATTTT
-	once	TRBJ1-2	TRBV6-1	CASTPRGDSYGYTF	TGTGCCAGCACCCCTCGGGGGGATAGCTATGGCTACACCTTC
-	-	TRBJ2-1	TRBV14	CASSQEFADLQFF	TGTGCCAGCAGCCAAGAATTCGCGGACTTGCAGTTCTTC
-	once	TRBJ1-1	TRBV19	CASSTGFIKAFF	TGTGCCAGTAGCACAGGGTTTATTAAAGCTTTCTTT
TRBD2	-	TRBJ2-1	TRBV4-1	CASSQVSGRAYNEQFF	TGCGCCAGCAGCCAAGTAAGCGGGAGGGCATACAATGAGCAGTTCTTC
-	-	TRBJ2-1	TRBV5-1	CASSLGSQYNEQFF	TGCGCCAGCAGCTTGGGCTCCCAGTACAATGAGCAGTTCTTC
-	-	TRBJ2-6	TRBV2	CASSEQGISGANVLTF	TGTGCCAGCAGTGAACAGGGGATCTCTGGGGCCAACGTCCTGACTTTC
TRBD2	once	TRBJ2-7	TRBV11-3	CASSLGTSEGVYEQYF	TGTGCCAGCAGCTTAGGGACTAGCGAGGGGGTCTACGAGCAGTACTTC
-	-	TRBJ2-7	TRBV21-1	CASSKIRGERAYCYEQYF	TGTGCCAGCAGCAAAATTCGGGGGGAAAGAGCCTACTGCTACGAGCAGTACTTC
TRBD2	once	TRBJ2-7	TRBV6-5	CASSYARGGEYEQYF	TGTGCCAGCAGTTACGCCCGCGGGGGGGAGTACGAGCAGTACTTC
TRBD2	-	TRBJ2-1	TRBV4-1	CASSPGLARNNEQFF	TGCGCCAGCAGCCCCGGACTAGCGCGAAACAATGAGCAGTTCTTC
-	once	TRBJ1-4	TRBV6-6	CASSYGAEILNEKLFF	TGTGCCAGCAGTTACGGGGCCGAGATCCTCAATGAAAAACTGTTTTTT
TRBD1	-	TRBJ1-5	TRBV27	CASSERTGIQPQHF	TGTGCCAGCAGTGAGAGGACAGGGATCCAGCCCCAGCATTTT
TRBD1	-	TRBJ2-3	TRBV25-1	CASSRDRVNKDTQYF	TGTGCCAGCAGTCGAGACAGGGTGAATAAAGATACGCAGTATTTT
-	-	TRBJ2-5	TRBV11-3	CASSLRGMEETQYF	TGTGCCAGCAGCTTACGCGGGATGGAAGAGACCCAGTACTTC
-	once	TRBJ1-1	TRBV10-3	CAISESGRNTEAFF	TGTGCCATCAGTGAAAGCGGGAGGAACACTGAAGCTTTCTTT
-	-	TRBJ1-1	TRBV30	CAWKRLGGTEAFF	TGTGCCTGGAAGAGGCTAGGCGGGACTGAAGCTTTCTTT
TRBD2	-	TRBJ2-5	TRBV30	CAWNPPGGPETQYF	TGTGCCTGGAATCCCCCGGGGGGGCCCGAGACCCAGTACTTC
-	-	TRBJ2-1	TRBV28	CASSSQKGVSYNEQFF	TGTGCCAGCAGTTCCCAAAAGGGGGTGTCCTACAATGAGCAGTTCTTC
TRBD1	-	TRBJ2-7	TRBV19	CASSLVVWTGQGEQYF	TGTGCCAGTAGTCTGGTGGTATGGACAGGGCAGGGGGAGCAGTACTTC
-	-	TRBJ1-5	TRBV2	CASGRGGQPQHF	TGTGCCAGCGGCAGGGGCGGACAGCCCCAGCATTTT
-	-	TRBJ2-7	TRBV7-7	CASSLGGLNEQYF	TGTGCCAGCAGCTTAGGGGGACTGAACGAGCAGTACTTC
-	-	TRBJ1-5	TRBV5-4	CASSLWQGNQPQHF	TGTGCCAGCAGCTTGTGGCAGGGGAATCAGCCCCAGCATTTT
TRBD1	-	TRBJ1-2	TRBV5-4	CASIVQGAHGYTF	TGTGCCAGCATTGTACAGGGGGCGCATGGCTACACCTTC
-	-	TRBJ2-1	TRBV10-3	CAISPASSYNEQFF	TGTGCCATCAGTCCCGCGAGCTCCTACAATGAGCAGTTCTTC
TRBD1	-	TRBJ1-1	TRBV9	CASSIGQGAEAFF	TGTGCCAGCAGCATAGGACAGGGGGCAGAAGCTTTCTTT
-	-	TRBJ1-1	TRBV29-1	CSGTTEAFF	TGCAGTGGCACGACTGAAGCTTTCTTT
TRBD1	-	TRBJ2-7	TRBV7-3	CASSLTGTGYEQYF	TGTGCCAGCAGCTTGACCGGGACAGGTTACGAGCAGTACTTC
TRBD1	-	TRBJ2-7	TRBV2	CASSGDSSYEQYF	TGTGCCAGCAGTGGGGACAGCTCCTACGAGCAGTACTTC
TRBD1	few	TRBJ2-7	TRBV6-6	CASSKQGAYEQYF	TGTGCCAGCAGTAAACAGGGGGCCTACGAGCAGTACTTC
-	-	TRBJ2-7	TRBV6-6	CASSYSTVLGGYEQYF	TGTGCCAGCAGTTACTCGACCGTGTTGGGGGGCTACGAGCAGTACTTC
-	-	TRBJ2-7	TRBV7-9	CASSSELLGGMSSYEQYF	TGTGCCAGCAGTTCAGAGCTGCTAGGGGGAATGAGCTCCTACGAGCAGTACTTC
TRBD2	-	TRBJ2-7	TRBV27	CASSLTSSGYEQYF	TGTGCCAGCAGTTTAACCTCTAGCGGCTACGAGCAGTACTTC
-	-	TRBJ2-1	TRBV27	CASSPDRAYNEQFF	TGTGCCAGCAGCCCGGACAGAGCTTACAATGAGCAGTTCTTC
-	-	TRBJ2-3	TRBV7-3	CASSPVSSTDTQYF	TGTGCCAGCAGCCCGGTTTCTAGCACAGATACGCAGTATTTT
-	-	TRBJ1-2	TRBV9	CASSTGRDYGYTF	TGTGCCAGCTCCACAGGGAGGGACTATGGCTACACCTTC
-	-	TRBJ1-1	TRBV5-4	CASSPAVGGNTEAFF	TGTGCCAGCAGCCCGGCGGTAGGTGGGAACACTGAAGCTTTCTTT
TRBD1	-	TRBJ2-7	TRBV5-1	CASSSHTGELTYEQYF	TGCGCCAGCAGCTCTCATACAGGGGAATTAACCTACGAGCAGTACTTC